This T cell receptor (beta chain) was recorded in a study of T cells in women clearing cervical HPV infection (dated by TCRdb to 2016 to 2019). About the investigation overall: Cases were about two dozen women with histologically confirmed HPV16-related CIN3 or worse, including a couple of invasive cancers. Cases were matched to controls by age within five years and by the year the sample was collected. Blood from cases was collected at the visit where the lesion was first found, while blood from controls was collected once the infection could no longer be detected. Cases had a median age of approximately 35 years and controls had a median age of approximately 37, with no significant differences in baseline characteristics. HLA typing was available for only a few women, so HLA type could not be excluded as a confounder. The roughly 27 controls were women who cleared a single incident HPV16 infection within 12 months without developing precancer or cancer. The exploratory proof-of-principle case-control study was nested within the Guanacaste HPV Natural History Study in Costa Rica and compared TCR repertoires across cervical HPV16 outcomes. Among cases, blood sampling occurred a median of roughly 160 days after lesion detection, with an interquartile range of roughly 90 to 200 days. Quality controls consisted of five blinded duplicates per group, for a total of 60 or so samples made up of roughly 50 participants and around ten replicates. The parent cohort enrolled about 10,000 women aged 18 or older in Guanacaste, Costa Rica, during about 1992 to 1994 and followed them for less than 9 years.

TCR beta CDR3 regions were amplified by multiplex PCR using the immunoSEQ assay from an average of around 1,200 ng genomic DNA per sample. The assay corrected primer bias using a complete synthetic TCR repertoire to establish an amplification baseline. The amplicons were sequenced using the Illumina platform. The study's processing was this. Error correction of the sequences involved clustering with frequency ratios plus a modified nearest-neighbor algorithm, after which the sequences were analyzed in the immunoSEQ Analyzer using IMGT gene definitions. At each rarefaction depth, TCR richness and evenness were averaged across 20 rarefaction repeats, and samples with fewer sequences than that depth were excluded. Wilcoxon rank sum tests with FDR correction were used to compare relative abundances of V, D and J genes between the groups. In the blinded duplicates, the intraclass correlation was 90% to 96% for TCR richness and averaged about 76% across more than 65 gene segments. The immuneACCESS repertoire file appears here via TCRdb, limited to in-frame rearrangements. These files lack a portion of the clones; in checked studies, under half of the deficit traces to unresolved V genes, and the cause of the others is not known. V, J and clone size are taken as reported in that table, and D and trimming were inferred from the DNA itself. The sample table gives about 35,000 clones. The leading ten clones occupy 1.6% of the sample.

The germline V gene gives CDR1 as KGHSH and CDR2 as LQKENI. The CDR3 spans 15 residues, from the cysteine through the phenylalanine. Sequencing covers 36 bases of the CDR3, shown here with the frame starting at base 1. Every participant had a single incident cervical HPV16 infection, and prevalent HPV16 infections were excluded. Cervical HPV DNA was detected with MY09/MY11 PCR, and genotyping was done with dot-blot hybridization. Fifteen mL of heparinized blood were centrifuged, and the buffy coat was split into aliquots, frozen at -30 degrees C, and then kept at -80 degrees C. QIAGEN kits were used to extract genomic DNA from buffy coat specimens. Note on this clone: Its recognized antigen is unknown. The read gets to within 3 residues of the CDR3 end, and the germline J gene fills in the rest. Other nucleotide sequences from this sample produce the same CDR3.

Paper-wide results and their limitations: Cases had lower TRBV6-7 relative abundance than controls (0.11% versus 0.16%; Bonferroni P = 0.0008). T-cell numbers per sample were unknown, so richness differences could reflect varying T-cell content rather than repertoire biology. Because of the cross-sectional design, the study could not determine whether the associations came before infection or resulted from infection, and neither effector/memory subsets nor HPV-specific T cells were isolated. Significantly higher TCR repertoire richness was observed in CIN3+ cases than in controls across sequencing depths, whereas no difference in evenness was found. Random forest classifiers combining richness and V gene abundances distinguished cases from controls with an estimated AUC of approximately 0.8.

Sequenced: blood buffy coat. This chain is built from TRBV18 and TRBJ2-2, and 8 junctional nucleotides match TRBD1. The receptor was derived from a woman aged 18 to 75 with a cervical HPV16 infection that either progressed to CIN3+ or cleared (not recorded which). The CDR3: CASSPTDRGNEKLFF. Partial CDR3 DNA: TGTGCCAGCTCACCGACCGACAGGGGTAATGAAAAG.